Presented here are 18 T cell receptor beta chains from one specimen sequenced in a study of shared clonotypes between healthy human individuals. Here immunoSEQ multiplex PCR was the method, and the copy in TCRdb shows in-frame clones only, minus some. In the table there are about 510,000 clones, around 74% of which are singletons. The specimen was PBMCs. The receptors come from a woman between 40 and 55 years old in good health. Some clones in this sample may be carry-over from other donors' samples.

J is TRBJ1-5 and V is TRBV30, with D tentatively TRBD1 (6 bases). V was pared by 1 base and J by 3 bases, with 10 bases between. This CDR3 is built from 14 residues. The V gene's germline CDR1 is GTSNPN and CDR2 SVGIG (reference sequence). The CDR3 is CAWSAGTLNQPQHF. In DNA form, the CDR3 reads TGTGCCTGGAGTGCCGGGACACTCAATCAGCCCCAGCATTTT.

This clone was picked up a small number of times. Additional DNA sequences in this sample encode the identical CDR3. The J gene is TRBJ2-7, the V gene TRBV5-1; D perhaps matches TRBD2 (5 bases). Between the trimmed V and J ends, which lost 4 bases and 0 bases, there was a span of 14 bases. CDR1 SGHRS and CDR2 YFSETQ come from the germline V gene. The CDR3 is made up of 15 amino acids. The CDR3 DNA follows: TGCGCCAGCAGCCTTTCATCGGGAAGCTCCTACGAGCAGTACTTC. It codes for CASSLSSGSSYEQYF.

The table lists this clone with many counts. The chain employs TRBV5-1 and TRBJ2-5; unclear D gene. The CDR3 runs 15 residues. V was pared by 4 bases and J by 4 bases, with 17 bases between. The germline V gene encodes CDR1 SGHRS and CDR2 YFSETQ. The CDR3 nucleotides are TGCGCCAGCAGCCCCGACCGTTCGATCGTAGAGACCCAGTACTTC. Protein: CASSPDRSIVETQYF. The whole variable domain, filled in from reference TRBV5-1 and TRBJ2-5, reads KAGVTQTPRYLIKTRGQQVTLSCSPISGHRSVSWYQQTPGQGLQFLFEYFSETQRNKGNFPGRFSGRQFSNSRSEMNVSTLELGDSALYLCASSPDRSIVETQYFGPGTRLLVL.

This clone was seen a handful of times. This chain links TRBV27 with TRBJ2-7; 9 nucleotides align to TRBD1. J was trimmed by 3 bases and V by 6 bases; bases with no gene match: 9. The CDR3 length is 15 residues. Germline CDR1 MNHEY, CDR2 SMNVEV (reference sequence). The CDR3 sequence: CASSQKPGQGYEQYF. CDR3 DNA: TGTGCCAGCAGCCAGAAGCCGGGACAGGGCTACGAGCAGTACTTC.

This clone was observed a single time. The rearrangement links TRBV5-6 to TRBJ2-1; D could derive from TRBD1 or TRBD2 (5 bases each). Trimming left V 0 bases short and J 8 bases short, with 9 bases between. CDR1 SGHDT and CDR2 YYEEEE come from the germline V gene. This CDR3 is built from 13 residues. CDR3 DNA sequence: TGTGCCAGCAGCTTGGTTCTGGGGGATGAGCAGTTCTTC. This encodes CASSLVLGDEQFF.

V is TRBV5-1 and J is TRBJ2-1; 12 bases map to TRBD1. The CDR3 has 17 residues. Trimming at V came to 0 bases and at J to 5 bases, leaving 6 bases not matched to a gene. From germline, CDR1 is SGHRS and CDR2 YFSETQ. CDR3 amino acids: CASSLAPGQGAHNEQFF. The CDR3 bases are TGCGCCAGCAGCTTGGCCCCGGGACAGGGGGCCCACAATGAGCAGTTCTTC. Together with reference TRBV5-1 and TRBJ2-1, the CDR3 gives the full variable domain: KAGVTQTPRYLIKTRGQQVTLSCSPISGHRSVSWYQQTPGQGLQFLFEYFSETQRNKGNFPGRFSGRQFSNSRSEMNVSTLELGDSALYLCASSLAPGQGAHNEQFFGPGTRLTVL.

The chain links TRBV29-1 to TRBJ2-1, with 12 bases aligning to TRBD2. The V gene's germline CDR1 is SQVTM and CDR2 ANQGSEA. After removal of 2 bases from V and 9 bases from J, the junction contained 11 bases not matched to a gene. The CDR3 is 16 amino acids. The CDR3: CSVEKGSSGRAPEQFF. In DNA, the CDR3 is TGCAGCGTTGAAAAGGGATCTAGCGGGAGGGCCCCTGAGCAGTTCTTC.

The gene calls are TRBV7-6 and TRBJ2-3; D ambiguous. Looked up from germline, CDR1 is SGHVS and CDR2 is FNYEAQ. The CDR3 runs to 12 residues. Trimming left V 3 bases short and J 5 bases short, with 6 bases between. The DNA of the CDR3 is TGTGCCAGCAGCTTTGACATAGATACGCAGTATTTT. This codes for CASSFDIDTQYF.

The chain combines TRBV7-8 with TRBJ1-5; D not certain. CDR3 length: 13 residues. From germline, CDR1 is SGHVS and CDR2 FQNEAQ. V gave up 5 bases and J gave up 3 bases, with 8 bases separating them. The CDR3 reads CASSTTINQPQHF. The CDR3 DNA reads as TGTGCCAGCAGCACGACAATCAATCAGCCCCAGCATTTT.

The chain uses TRBV9 and TRBJ2-7, with 8 positions matching TRBD1. Losses at the gene ends were 0 bases for V and 8 bases for J; bases not matched to a gene: 10. Germline-derived CDR1 and CDR2 are SGDLS and YYNGEE. This CDR3 has 15 amino acids. CDR3 in DNA: TGTGCCAGCAGCGTAGCTATAGGGAGGACAGGGAAGCAGTACTTC. Amino acid sequence: CASSVAIGRTGKQYF.

V and J are TRBV7-8 and TRBJ1-1; D perhaps matches TRBD1 (5 bases). The length of the CDR3 is 15 residues. The V end was cut by 1 base, the J end by 3 bases, with 12 bases between. Germline CDR1 SGHVS, CDR2 FQNEAQ. This chain's CDR3 is CASSLVVREDTEAFF. DNA for the CDR3: TGTGCCAGCAGCTTAGTAGTCAGGGAGGACACTGAAGCTTTCTTT.

V usage is TRBV7-3 and J usage is TRBJ1-2; D ambiguous. This CDR3 is 13 amino acids long. Germline CDR1 SGHTA, CDR2 FQGTGA. The V end was cut by 4 bases, the J end by 4 bases, with 10 bases between. CDR3 protein: CASSSSGGYGYTF. CDR3 sequence (DNA): TGTGCCAGCAGCTCAAGTGGAGGCTATGGCTACACCTTC.

This clone showed up just a few times. This chain uses TRBV6-1 with TRBJ2-6; D uncertain. The CDR3 is 15 amino acids. The V gene's germline CDR1 is MNHNS and CDR2 SASEGT. V lost 1 base and J lost 4, with 8 bases in between. CDR3: CASSEGASGANVLTF. CDR3 nucleotides: TGTGCCAGCAGTGAAGGCGCGAGCGGGGCCAACGTCCTGACTTTC.

This clone occurred once. This chain connects TRBV19 to TRBJ1-5; D unclear. Trimming left V 5 bases short and J 4 bases short, with 6 bases between. Per the germline V gene, CDR1 is LNHDA and CDR2 is SQIVND (reference sequence). The length of the CDR3 is 12 residues. CDR3 sequence reads: CASSALNQPQHF. The CDR3 DNA sequence: TGTGCCAGTAGTGCCTTGAATCAGCCCCAGCATTTT.

With regard to this clone: The same CDR3 can be traced to other DNA sequences in this sample. The chain joins TRBV5-1 to TRBJ2-2, with 8 bases matching TRBD1. Germline trimming cut 3 bases from V and 3 bases from J; bases unmatched to any gene: 4. The CDR3 totals 15 residues. Germline V lookup: CDR1 SGHRS, CDR2 YFSETQ. Here the CDR3 reads CASSWGTGDTGELFF. The CDR3 nucleotides are TGCGCCAGCAGCTGGGGGACAGGAGACACCGGGGAGCTGTTTTTT.

CDR3 in DNA: TGTGCCAGCAGCCCCGACCGGGACAATCAGCCCCAGCATTTT. This codes for CASSPDRDNQPQHF. This sequence joins TRBV14 and TRBJ1-5; no firm D call. Germline CDR1 and CDR2: SGHDN and FVKESK. CDR3 length equals 14 residues. V lost 4 bases and J 3 bases, leaving 10 bases between the germline ends.

A word on this clone: In this CDR3 the conserved last residue, phenylalanine or tryptophan, is missing, so a read error is likely. The genes are TRBV6-6 and TRBJ2-7; TRBD2 matches 7 bases. Germline lookup yields CDR1 MNHNY and CDR2 SVGAGI (reference sequence). The CDR3 runs to 16 residues. The V segment lost 0 bases and the J segment 3 bases; nucleotides outside the gene matches: 8. The DNA of the CDR3 is TGTGCCAGCAGTTACTCAGGCCTAGCGGAAGGCTACGAGCAGTACCTC. Its protein product is CASSYSGLAEGYEQYL.

This clone was observed at least ten times. The V and J genes are TRBV14 and TRBJ2-2; D remains unclear. V lost 7 bases to trimming and J lost 1 base, with 7 bases between them. Germline V CDR1 and CDR2: SGHDN, FVKESK. CDR3 length: 13 amino acids. The CDR3 reads CASKGLNTGELFF. For the CDR3, the DNA is TGTGCCAGCAAGGGATTGAACACCGGGGAGCTGTTTTTT.